The clone carrying this T cell receptor beta chain turned up a few times. Its cognate antigen is unknown. This sample is drawn from a study of post-analysis software for immune sequencing data. About the research overall: Recorded subtypes: relapsing-remitting, secondary progressive, progressive-relapsing; some patients unannotated.

General study findings and limits: In multiple sclerosis, normalized Chao1 diversity was significantly below that of controls. Samples prepared in the same batch strongly co-clustered by F measure.

The TCR beta cDNA libraries carried unique molecular identifiers. One entry per CDR3 protein results from TCRdb running MiXCR on the PCR reads. The table lists some 690,000 distinct CDR3 sequences, 25% to 30% of them singletons. This clonotype originated in a girl aged 10 to 17 with multiple sclerosis. Material for sequencing was blood.

CDR3 amino acids: CAISESSLPSTDTQYF. The CDR3 nucleotides are TGTGCCATCAGTGAGTCTTCGCTACCTAGCACAGATACGCAGTATTTT. The chain links TRBV10-3 to TRBJ2-3; D gene unclear. Germline CDR1 and CDR2: ENHRY and SYGVKD. The CDR3 sequence is 16 residues long. V was trimmed by 0 bases and J by 0 bases, leaving 10 bases between them.